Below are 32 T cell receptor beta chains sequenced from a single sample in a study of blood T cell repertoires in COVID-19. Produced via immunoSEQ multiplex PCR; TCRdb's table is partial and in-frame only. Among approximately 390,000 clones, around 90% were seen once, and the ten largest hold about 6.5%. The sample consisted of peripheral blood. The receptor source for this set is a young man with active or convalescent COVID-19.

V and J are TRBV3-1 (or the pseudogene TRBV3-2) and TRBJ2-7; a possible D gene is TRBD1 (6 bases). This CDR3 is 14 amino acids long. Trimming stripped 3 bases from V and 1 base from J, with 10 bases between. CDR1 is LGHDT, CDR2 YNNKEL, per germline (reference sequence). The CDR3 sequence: CASSHNQGSYEQYF. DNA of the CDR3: TGTGCCAGCAGCCACAACCAGGGGTCCTACGAGCAGTACTTC.

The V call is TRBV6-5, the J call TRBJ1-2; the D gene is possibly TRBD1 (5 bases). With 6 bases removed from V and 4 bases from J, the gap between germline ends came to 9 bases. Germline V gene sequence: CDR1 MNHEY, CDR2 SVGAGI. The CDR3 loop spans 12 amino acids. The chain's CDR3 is CASRQGGYGYTF. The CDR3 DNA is TGTGCCAGCAGGCAGGGCGGCTATGGCTACACCTTC.

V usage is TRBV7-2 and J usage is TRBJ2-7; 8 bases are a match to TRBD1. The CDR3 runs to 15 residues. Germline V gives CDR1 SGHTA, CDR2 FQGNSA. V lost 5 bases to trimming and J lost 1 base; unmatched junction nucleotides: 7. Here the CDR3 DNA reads TGTGCCAGCAGCCCCCGACAGGGGACTTCCTACGAGCAGTACTTC. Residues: CASSPRQGTSYEQYF.

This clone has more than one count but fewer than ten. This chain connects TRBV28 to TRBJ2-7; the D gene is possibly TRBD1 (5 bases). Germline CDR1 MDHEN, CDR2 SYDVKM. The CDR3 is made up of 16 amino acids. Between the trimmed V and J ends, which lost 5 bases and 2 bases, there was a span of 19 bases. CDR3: CASSLPPRQYAYEQYF. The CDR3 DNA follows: TGTGCCAGCAGTCTCCCTCCGAGACAGTACGCCTACGAGCAGTACTTC. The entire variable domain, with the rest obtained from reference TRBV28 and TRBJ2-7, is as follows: DVKVTQSSRYLVKRTGEKVFLECVQDMDHENMFWYRQDPGLGLRLIYFSYDVKMKEKGDIPEGYSVSREKKERFSLILESASTNQTSMYLCASSLPPRQYAYEQYFGPGTRLTVT.

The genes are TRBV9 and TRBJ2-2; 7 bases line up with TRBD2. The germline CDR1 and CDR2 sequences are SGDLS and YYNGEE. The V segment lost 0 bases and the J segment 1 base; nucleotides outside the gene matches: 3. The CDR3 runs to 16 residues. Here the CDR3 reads CASSVASGQNTGELFF. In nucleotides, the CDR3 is TGTGCCAGCAGCGTAGCTAGCGGACAGAACACCGGGGAGCTGTTTTTT.

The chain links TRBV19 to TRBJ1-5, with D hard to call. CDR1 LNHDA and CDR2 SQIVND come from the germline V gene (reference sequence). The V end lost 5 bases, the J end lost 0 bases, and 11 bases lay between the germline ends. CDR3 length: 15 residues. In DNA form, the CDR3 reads TGTGCCAGTAGTGACGCAGGATATAGCAATCAGCCCCAGCATTTT. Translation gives CASSDAGYSNQPQHF.

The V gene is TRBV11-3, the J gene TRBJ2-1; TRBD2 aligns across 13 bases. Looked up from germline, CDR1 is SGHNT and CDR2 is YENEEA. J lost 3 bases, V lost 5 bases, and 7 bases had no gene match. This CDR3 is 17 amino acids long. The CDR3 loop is CASSITSGGAFYNEQFF. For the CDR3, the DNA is TGTGCCAGCAGCATTACTAGCGGGGGGGCTTTCTACAATGAGCAGTTCTTC.

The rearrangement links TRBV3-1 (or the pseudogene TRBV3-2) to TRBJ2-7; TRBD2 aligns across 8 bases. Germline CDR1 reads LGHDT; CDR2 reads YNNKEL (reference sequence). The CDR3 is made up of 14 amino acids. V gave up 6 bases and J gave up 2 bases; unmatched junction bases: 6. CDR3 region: CASSHTSGTYEQYF. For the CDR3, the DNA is TGTGCCAGCAGTCACACTAGCGGAACCTACGAGCAGTACTTC.

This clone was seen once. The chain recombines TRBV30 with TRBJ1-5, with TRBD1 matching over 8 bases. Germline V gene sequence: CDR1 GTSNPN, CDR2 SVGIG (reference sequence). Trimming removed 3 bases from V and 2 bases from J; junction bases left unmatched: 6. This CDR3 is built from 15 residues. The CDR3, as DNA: TGTGCCTGGAGCCACAGGGGGATGGGCAATCAGCCCCAGCATTTT. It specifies CAWSHRGMGNQPQHF.

The CDR3 protein is CSVENSPDTQYF. The CDR3 DNA is TGCAGCGTTGAGAACAGTCCAGATACGCAGTATTTT. The rearrangement joins TRBV29-1 to TRBJ2-3; D unresolved. The V end lost 3 bases, the J end lost 4 bases, and 8 bases lay between the germline ends. Looked up from germline, CDR1 is SQVTM and CDR2 is ANQGSEA. The CDR3 totals 12 residues.

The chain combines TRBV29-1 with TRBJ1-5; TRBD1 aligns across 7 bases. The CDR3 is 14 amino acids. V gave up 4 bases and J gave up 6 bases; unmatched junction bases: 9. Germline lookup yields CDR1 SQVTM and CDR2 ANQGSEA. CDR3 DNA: TGCAGCGTTGTTATAGACAGGGTTTTTCAGCCCCAGCATTTT. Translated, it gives CSVVIDRVFQPQHF.

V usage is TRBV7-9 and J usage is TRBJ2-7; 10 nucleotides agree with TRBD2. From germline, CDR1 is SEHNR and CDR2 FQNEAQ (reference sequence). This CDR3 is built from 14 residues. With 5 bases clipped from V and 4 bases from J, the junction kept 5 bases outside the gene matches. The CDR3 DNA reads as TGTGCCAGCAGCGAGGGACTAGCGTTTTACGAGCAGTACTTC. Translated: CASSEGLAFYEQYF.

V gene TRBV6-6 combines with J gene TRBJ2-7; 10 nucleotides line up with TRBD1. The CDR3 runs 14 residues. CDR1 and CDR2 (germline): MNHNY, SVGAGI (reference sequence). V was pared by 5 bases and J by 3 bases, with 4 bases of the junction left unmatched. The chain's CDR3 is CASSRRDRGYEQYF. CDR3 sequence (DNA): TGTGCCAGCAGTCGCCGGGACAGGGGCTACGAGCAGTACTTC.

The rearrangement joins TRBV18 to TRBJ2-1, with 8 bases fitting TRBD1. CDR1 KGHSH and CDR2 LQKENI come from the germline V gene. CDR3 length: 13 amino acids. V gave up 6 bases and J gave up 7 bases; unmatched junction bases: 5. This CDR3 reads CASSRDRTNEQFF. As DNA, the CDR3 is TGTGCCAGCTCTCGGGACAGGACAAATGAGCAGTTCTTC. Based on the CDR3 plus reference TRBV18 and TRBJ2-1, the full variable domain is NAGVMQNPRHLVRRRGQEARLRCSPMKGHSHVYWYRQLPEEGLKFMVYLQKENIIDESGMPKERFSAEFPKEGPSILRIQQVVRGDSAAYFCASSRDRTNEQFFGPGTRLTVL.

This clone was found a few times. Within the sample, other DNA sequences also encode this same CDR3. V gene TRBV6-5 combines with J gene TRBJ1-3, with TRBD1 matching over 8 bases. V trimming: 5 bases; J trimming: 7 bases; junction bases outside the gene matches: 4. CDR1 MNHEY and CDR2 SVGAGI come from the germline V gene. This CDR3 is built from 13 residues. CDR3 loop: CASSPDRGNTIYF. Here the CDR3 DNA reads TGTGCCAGCAGTCCTGACAGGGGCAACACCATATATTTT.

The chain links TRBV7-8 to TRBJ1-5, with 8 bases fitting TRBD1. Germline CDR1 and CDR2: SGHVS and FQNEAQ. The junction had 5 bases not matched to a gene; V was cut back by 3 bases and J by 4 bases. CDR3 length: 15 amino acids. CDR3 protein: CASSFGTGPNQPQHF. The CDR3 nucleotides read TGTGCCAGCAGCTTTGGGACAGGCCCAAATCAGCCCCAGCATTTT.

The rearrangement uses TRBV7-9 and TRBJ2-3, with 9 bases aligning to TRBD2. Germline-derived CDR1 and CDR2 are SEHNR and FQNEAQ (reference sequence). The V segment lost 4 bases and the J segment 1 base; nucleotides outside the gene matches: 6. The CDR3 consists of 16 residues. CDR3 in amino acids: CASSSRTSARTDTQYF. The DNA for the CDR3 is TGTGCCAGCAGCTCAAGGACTAGCGCTCGCACAGATACGCAGTATTTT.

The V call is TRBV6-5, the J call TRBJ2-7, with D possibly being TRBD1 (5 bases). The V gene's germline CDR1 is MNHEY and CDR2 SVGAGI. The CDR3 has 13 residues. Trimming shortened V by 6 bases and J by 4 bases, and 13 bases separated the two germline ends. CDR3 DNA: TGTGCCAGCAGGGACATCGTTGTATACGAGCAGTACTTC. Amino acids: CASRDIVVYEQYF.

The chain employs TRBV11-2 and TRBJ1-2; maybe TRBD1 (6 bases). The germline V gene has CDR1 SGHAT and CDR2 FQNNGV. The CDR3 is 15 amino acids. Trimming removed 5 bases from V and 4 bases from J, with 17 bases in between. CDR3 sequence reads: CASSLTPTGTYGYTF. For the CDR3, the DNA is TGTGCCAGCAGCCTCACACCAACAGGGACCTATGGCTACACCTTC. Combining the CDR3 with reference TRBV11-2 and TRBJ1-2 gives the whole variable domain EAGVAQSPRYKIIEKRQSVAFWCNPISGHATLYWYQQILGQGPKLLIQFQNNGVVDDSQLPKDRFSAERLKGVDSTLKIQPAKLEDSAVYLCASSLTPTGTYGYTFGSGTRLTVV.

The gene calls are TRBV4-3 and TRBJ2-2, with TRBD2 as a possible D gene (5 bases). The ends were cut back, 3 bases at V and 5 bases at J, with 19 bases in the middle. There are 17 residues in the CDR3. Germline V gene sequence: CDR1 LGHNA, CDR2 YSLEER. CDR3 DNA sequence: TGCGCCAGCAGCCATTTGGAAAGGGTCTCGGGGACCGGGGAGCTGTTTTTT. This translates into CASSHLERVSGTGELFF.

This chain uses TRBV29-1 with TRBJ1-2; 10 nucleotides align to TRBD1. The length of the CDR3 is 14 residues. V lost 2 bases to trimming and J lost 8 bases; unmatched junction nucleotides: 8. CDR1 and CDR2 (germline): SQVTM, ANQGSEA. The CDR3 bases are TGCAGCGTTGAATCCCGGGACAGGGGTTGGGGCTACACCTTC. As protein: CSVESRDRGWGYTF.

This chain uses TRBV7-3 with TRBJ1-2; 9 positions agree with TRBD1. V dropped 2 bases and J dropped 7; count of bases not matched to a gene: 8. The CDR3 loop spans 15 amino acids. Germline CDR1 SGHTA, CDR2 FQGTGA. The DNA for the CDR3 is TGTGCCAGCAGCTTATCGGGACAGGGTTTTGGTGGCTACACCTTC. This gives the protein CASSLSGQGFGGYTF.

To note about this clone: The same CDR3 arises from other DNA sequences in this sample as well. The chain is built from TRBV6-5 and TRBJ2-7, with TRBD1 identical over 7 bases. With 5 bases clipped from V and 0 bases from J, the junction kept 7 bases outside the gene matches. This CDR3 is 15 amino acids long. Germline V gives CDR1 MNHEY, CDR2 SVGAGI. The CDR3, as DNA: TGTGCCAGCAGTCCCCAAACAGGGGACTCCTACGAGCAGTACTTC. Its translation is CASSPQTGDSYEQYF.

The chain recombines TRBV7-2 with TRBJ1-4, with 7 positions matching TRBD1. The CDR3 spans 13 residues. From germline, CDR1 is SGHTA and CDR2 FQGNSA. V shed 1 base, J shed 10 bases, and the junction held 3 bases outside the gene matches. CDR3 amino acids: CASSLDWDRKLFF. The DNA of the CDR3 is TGTGCCAGCAGCTTAGACTGGGACAGAAAACTGTTTTTT.

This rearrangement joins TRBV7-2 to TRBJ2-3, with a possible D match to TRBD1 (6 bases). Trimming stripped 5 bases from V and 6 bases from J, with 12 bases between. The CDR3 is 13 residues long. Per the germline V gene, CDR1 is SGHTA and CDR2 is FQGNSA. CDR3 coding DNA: TGTGCCAGCAGCCCCACGAGGGGGGATACGCAGTATTTT. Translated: CASSPTRGDTQYF.

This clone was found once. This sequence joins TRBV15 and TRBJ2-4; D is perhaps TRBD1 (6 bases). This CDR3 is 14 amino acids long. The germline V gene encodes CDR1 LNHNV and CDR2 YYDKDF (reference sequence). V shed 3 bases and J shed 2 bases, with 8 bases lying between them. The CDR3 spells CATSSRGSKNIQYF. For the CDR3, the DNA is TGTGCCACCAGCAGCAGGGGTTCCAAAAACATTCAGTACTTC.

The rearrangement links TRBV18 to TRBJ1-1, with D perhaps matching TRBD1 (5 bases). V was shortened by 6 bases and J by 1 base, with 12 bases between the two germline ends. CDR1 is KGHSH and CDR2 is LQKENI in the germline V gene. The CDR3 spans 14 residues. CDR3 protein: CASSPSQGNTEAFF. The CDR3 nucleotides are TGTGCCAGCTCGCCTTCCCAGGGGAACACTGAAGCTTTCTTT.

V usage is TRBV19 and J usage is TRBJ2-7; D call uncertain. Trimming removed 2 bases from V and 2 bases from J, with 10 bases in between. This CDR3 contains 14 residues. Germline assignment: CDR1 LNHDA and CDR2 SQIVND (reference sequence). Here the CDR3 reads CASSITANTYEQYF. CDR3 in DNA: TGTGCCAGTAGTATAACAGCTAACACCTACGAGCAGTACTTC.

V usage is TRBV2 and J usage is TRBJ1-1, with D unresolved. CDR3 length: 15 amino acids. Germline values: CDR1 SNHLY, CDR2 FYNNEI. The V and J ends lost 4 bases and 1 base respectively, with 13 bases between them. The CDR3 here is CASSGEGNENTEAFF. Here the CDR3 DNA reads TGTGCCAGCAGTGGAGAGGGCAATGAGAACACTGAAGCTTTCTTT.

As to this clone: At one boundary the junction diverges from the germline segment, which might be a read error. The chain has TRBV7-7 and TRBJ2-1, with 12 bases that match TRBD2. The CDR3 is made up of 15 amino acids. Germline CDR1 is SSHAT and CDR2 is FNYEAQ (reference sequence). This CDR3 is CASSRTSGMSDEQFF. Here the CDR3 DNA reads TGTGCTAGCAGTAGGACTAGCGGGATGTCGGATGAGCAGTTCTTC. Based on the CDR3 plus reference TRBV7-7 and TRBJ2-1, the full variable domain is GAGVSQSPRYKVTKRGQDVTLRCDPISSHATLYWYQQALGQGPEFLTYFNYEAQPDKSGLPSDRFSAERPEGSISTLTIQRTEQRDSAMYRCASSRTSGMSDEQFFGPGTRLTVL.

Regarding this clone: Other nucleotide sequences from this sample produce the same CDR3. The DNA for the CDR3 is TGTGCCAGCAGTTCCCTCGGGTCGGGAAACACCATATATTTT. This gives the protein CASSSLGSGNTIYF. The chain joins TRBV27 to TRBJ1-3; D unresolved. CDR3 length: 14 residues. Per germline, CDR1 MNHEY and CDR2 SMNVEV (reference sequence). Between the trimmed V and J ends, which lost 4 bases and 4 bases, there was a span of 11 bases.

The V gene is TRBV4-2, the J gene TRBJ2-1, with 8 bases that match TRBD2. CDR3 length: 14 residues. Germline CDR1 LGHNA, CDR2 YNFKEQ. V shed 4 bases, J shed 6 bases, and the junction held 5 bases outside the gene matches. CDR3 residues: CASSPGLDANEQFF. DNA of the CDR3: TGTGCCAGCAGCCCGGGACTAGATGCCAATGAGCAGTTCTTC.